This T cell receptor beta chain derives from a study of blood T cells in healthy people across ages. Sample-barcoded 5' priming and a J-beta primer mix drove a second PCR of roughly 7 to 11 cycles. TCRdb reprocessed the 5' RACE reads with MiXCR, giving one entry per CDR3 protein. The sample yields some 920,000 distinct CDR3 sequences, about 51% seen once. Individuals who donated were healthy Caucasians from Russia aged roughly 6 to 95. In regard to this clonotype: Its cognate antigen is unknown.

Findings and limits, study-wide: Across the age range, TCR beta diversity per million T cells fell in a roughly linear way. PBMC samples, being unsorted, prevented any conclusive comparison of naive and antigen-experienced cells.

The sequence came from a woman aged 55-70 years in good health. The sample taken for sequencing was blood.

The chain's CDR3 is CASSQRGWSLDEQYF. The CDR3 DNA is TGTGCCAGCAGTCAGCGGGGTTGGAGTTTGGATGAGCAGTACTTC. The genes are TRBV12-3 or TRBV12-4 and TRBJ2-4, with 7 bases fitting TRBD2. CDR3 size: 15 residues. The V and J ends lost 5 bases and 13 bases, in that order; junction bases with no gene match: 17.